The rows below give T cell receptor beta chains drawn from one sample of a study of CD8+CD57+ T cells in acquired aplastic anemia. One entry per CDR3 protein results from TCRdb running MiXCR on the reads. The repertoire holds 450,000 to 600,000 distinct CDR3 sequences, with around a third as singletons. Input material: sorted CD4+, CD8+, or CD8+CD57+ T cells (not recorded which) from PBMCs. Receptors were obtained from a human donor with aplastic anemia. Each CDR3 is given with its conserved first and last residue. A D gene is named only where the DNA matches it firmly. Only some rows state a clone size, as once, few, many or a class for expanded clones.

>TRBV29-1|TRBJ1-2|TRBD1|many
TGCAGCGTTGACAGGGGGCAATGGGGCTACACCTTC
CSVDRGQWGYTF
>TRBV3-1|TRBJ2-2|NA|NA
TGTGCCAGCAGCCCCAGCAGATTATATCTCACCGGGGAGCTGTTTTTT
CASSPSRLYLTGELFF
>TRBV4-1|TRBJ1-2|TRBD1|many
TGCGCCAGCAGCCAAGCGTGGACAGGAACTAACTATGGCTACACCTTC
CASSQAWTGTNYGYTF
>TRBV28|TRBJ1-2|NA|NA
TGTGCCAGCAGTTCGCTACAGGGCAGTGGCTACACCTTC
CASSSLQGSGYTF
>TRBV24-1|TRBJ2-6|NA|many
TGTGCCCCCCACCCCGGGACCAACTCGCCTGGGGCCAACGTCCTGACTTTC
CAPHPGTNSPGANVLTF
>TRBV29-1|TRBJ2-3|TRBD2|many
TGCAGCGTTGATAGGGTAGCGGGGGATGTAGATACGCAGTATTTT
CSVDRVAGDVDTQYF
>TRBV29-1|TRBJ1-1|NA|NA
TGCAGACGTACGGGACAACTGAACACTGAAGCTTTCTTT
CRRTGQLNTEAFF
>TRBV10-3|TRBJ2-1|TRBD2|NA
TGTGCCAGCGGGGGGGTCAACTACAATGAGCAGTTCTTC
CASGGVNYNEQFF
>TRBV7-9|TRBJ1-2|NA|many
TGTGCCAGCAGCTTAGACAGCTCTGGCTACACCTTC
CASSLDSSGYTF
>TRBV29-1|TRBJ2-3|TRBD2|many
TGCAGCGTATACACTAGCGGGGAGAGCACAGATACGCAGTATTTT
CSVYTSGESTDTQYF